This TCR beta chain was identified in a study of tumor-infiltrating lymphocytes in primary liver carcinoma. Study context: Men as well as women, aged 30 to 69 years, made up the patients. In every tissue type, samples returned a similar yield of roughly 3.5 to 8 million productive TCRbeta reads.

After removal of 5 bases from V and 1 base from J, the junction contained 23 bases not matched to a gene. Germline V gene sequence: CDR1 SQVTM, CDR2 ANQGSEA. CDR3 size: 21 residues. The study co-extracted DNA and RNA from around 18-30 mg of unsorted bulk tissue. From approximately 0.5 ug of total RNA, TCR beta-specific cDNA was reverse-transcribed using a constant-region primer. TCR beta libraries came from three nested multiplex PCR rounds using slightly modified ARM-PCR. TRBV1-TRBV30 forward primers paired with a C-beta reverse primer were used in the first two PCR rounds, which ran approximately 10 cycles each. TCRdb redid the calling of the multiplex PCR reads with MiXCR, one entry per CDR3 protein. The sample lists approximately 110,000 distinct CDR3 sequences, 60% to 80% occurring once.

The rearrangement links TRBV29-1 to TRBJ2-1; 10 bases map to TRBD2. The sequence derives from a woman aged 60-75 years with primary liver carcinoma and hepatitis B virus infection. Sample: liver tumor tissue from sampling region 3. Indicated subset: tumor region T3, left-lateral pole. The CDR3 reads CSVLWFPGISGRTSSYNEQFF. In nucleotides, the CDR3 is TGCAGCGTTCTATGGTTCCCCGGGATTAGCGGGAGGACAAGTTCCTACAATGAGCAGTTCTTC.